The clone carrying this T cell receptor (beta chain) was observed a few times. This sample was included in a study of blood T cell repertoires in COVID-19. As for the study in general: Sites across the United States, Italy and Spain contributed samples from acute and convalescent COVID-19. T cells, B-cell-depleted T cells, or PBMCs supplied cDNA or gDNA.

Methods used by the authors: Amplifying reference gene primers gave estimates of nucleated cell counts. Sequencing was performed with immunoSEQ multiplex PCR; in TCRdb, only in-frame clones are kept and a portion is missing. The V and J calls and clone size come from that table; D and trimming were worked out from the DNA. The sample consists of approximately 190,000 clones, 79% of them appearing once. The germline gives CDR1 SQVTM, CDR2 ANQGSEA. The CDR3 sequence is 14 residues long. V shed 2 bases and J 0 bases; nucleotides not matched to a gene: 3. The sequence derives from a man in his 60s with active or convalescent COVID-19. V usage is TRBV29-1 and J usage is TRBJ1-2, with TRBD1 matching over 7 bases. The sample taken for sequencing was peripheral blood. CDR3: CSVEWGQPNYGYTF. CDR3 DNA: TGCAGCGTTGAATGGGGACAGCCTAACTATGGCTACACCTTC.